Listed here are 24 T cell receptor beta chains from one sample, sequenced in a study of shared clonotypes between healthy human individuals. The table came from immunoSEQ multiplex PCR; TCRdb's copy has only in-frame clones and leaves some out. This table has about 2.4 million clones, more than 85% appearing once. Sequenced sample: naive CD4+ T cells from PBMCs. Subset meaning: CD45RA+ positively selected. Receptors originate from a man between 18 and 29 years old in good health. Some clones in this sample may be carry-over from other donors' samples.

The V call is TRBV28, the J call TRBJ1-4; TRBD1 might be the D (5 bases). The germline V gene encodes CDR1 MDHEN and CDR2 SYDVKM. V shed 6 bases and J shed 2 bases, with 13 bases lying between them. This CDR3 is 15 amino acids long. The CDR3 region has the DNA TGTGCCAGCAGGGCGTCGCCAGGGACTAATGAAAAACTGTTTTTT. Encoded protein: CASRASPGTNEKLFF.

The chain carries TRBV9 and TRBJ2-3, with D unresolved. Germline CDR1 SGDLS, CDR2 YYNGEE. The CDR3 runs 13 residues. The ends were cut back, 6 bases at V and 2 bases at J, with 10 bases in the middle. The CDR3 here is CASTRYTTDTQYF. CDR3 DNA sequence: TGTGCCAGCACCCGATACACCACAGATACGCAGTATTTT.

The table lists this clone with a few counts. The rearrangement uses TRBV6-5 and TRBJ1-1; 7 nucleotides line up with TRBD1. The V gene's germline CDR1 is MNHEY and CDR2 SVGAGI. V lost 5 bases and J lost 5; bases outside the gene matches: 5. There are 13 residues in the CDR3. Here the CDR3 reads CASSRQGFTEAFF. The CDR3, as DNA: TGTGCCAGCAGTCGACAGGGATTTACTGAAGCTTTCTTT.

V and J are TRBV29-1 and TRBJ2-1, with a weak D call TRBD1 (5 bases). The CDR3 contains 12 residues. V shed 7 bases and J shed 6 bases, with 13 bases lying between them. CDR1 is SQVTM, CDR2 ANQGSEA, per germline. The CDR3 DNA follows: TGCAGCGCTTGGGGCCAGGGCAATGAGCAGTTCTTC. It encodes CSAWGQGNEQFF.

The J gene is TRBJ2-3, the V gene TRBV6-5; 13 bases line up with TRBD2. J gave up 6 bases and V 11 bases, and 8 bases lay outside the gene matches. The CDR3 extends over 14 amino acids. Germline values: CDR1 MNHEY, CDR2 SVGAGI. This CDR3 is CAGRTSGSPDTQYF. For the CDR3, the DNA is TGTGCCGGAAGGACTAGCGGGAGTCCGGATACGCAGTATTTT.

V gene TRBV5-5 combines with J gene TRBJ1-5, with 9 bases lining up with TRBD1. The CDR3 spans 14 residues. The germline V gene has CDR1 SGHKS and CDR2 YYEKEE (reference sequence). The V gene end was trimmed by 4 bases and the J gene end by 6 bases; junction bases not matched to a gene: 5. As DNA, the CDR3 is TGTGCCAGCAGCCTAGACAGGGGGATTCAGCCCCAGCATTTT. It encodes CASSLDRGIQPQHF.

The J gene is TRBJ1-5, the V gene TRBV20-1; D gene unclear. This CDR3 contains 10 residues. Germline V lookup: CDR1 DFQATT, CDR2 SNEGSKA (reference sequence). This CDR3 reads CRQLPGTQHF. CDR3 DNA: TGCAGGCAATTACCCGGGACCCAGCATTTT.

The J gene is TRBJ2-7, the V gene TRBV14, with 10 bases that match TRBD2. V lost 0 bases and J lost 0; bases outside the gene matches: 14. The CDR3 is made up of 20 amino acids. Germline V lookup: CDR1 SGHDN, CDR2 FVKESK. This CDR3 is CASSQELRLAGMTSSYEQYF. In DNA form, the CDR3 reads TGTGCCAGCAGCCAAGAGTTGAGACTAGCGGGTATGACAAGCTCCTACGAGCAGTACTTC.

The chain links TRBV5-1 to TRBJ2-1; a weak D match, TRBD2 (5 bases). V was pared by 4 bases and J by 6 bases, with 11 bases between. CDR3 length: 13 amino acids. The V gene's germline CDR1 is SGHRS and CDR2 YFSETQ. CDR3 region: CASSISGLNEQFF. CDR3 coding DNA: TGCGCCAGCAGCATATCTGGACTCAATGAGCAGTTCTTC.

The V gene is TRBV27, the J gene TRBJ2-7, with 8 bases fitting TRBD2. The CDR3 covers 14 residues. The germline gives CDR1 MNHEY, CDR2 SMNVEV (reference sequence). The trim removed 2 bases at V and 4 bases at J, leaving 4 bases unmatched. In DNA form, the CDR3 reads TGTGCCAGCAGTTTAGCGGGAGGATTTTACGAGCAGTACTTC. This codes for CASSLAGGFYEQYF.

A word on this clone: Relative to the germline gene, one junction end is altered; a read error may explain this. The rearrangement joins TRBV7-3 to TRBJ2-2; 10 nucleotides agree with TRBD2. The CDR3 extends over 12 amino acids. Germline CDR1 and CDR2: SGHTA and FQGTGA. The CDR3 loop is CSGRVASGELFF. The CDR3 bases are TGCAGCGGGAGGGTCGCCTCCGGGGAGCTGTTTTTT.

This rearrangement joins TRBV18 to TRBJ1-1; the D is unclear. The germline gives CDR1 KGHSH, CDR2 LQKENI. The CDR3 contains 16 residues. The ends were cut back, 4 bases at V and 0 bases at J, with 15 bases in the middle. DNA of the CDR3: TGTGCCAGCTCACGTGCCGATGCACAGTTGAACACTGAAGCTTTCTTT. Protein sequence: CASSRADAQLNTEAFF.

The J gene is TRBJ1-3, the V gene TRBV5-1; D is unclear. V lost 0 bases, J lost 0 bases, and 10 bases lay in between. CDR1 and CDR2 from the germline V gene are SGHRS and YFSETQ. This CDR3 region has 16 residues. The CDR3 nucleotides are TGCGCCAGCAGCTTGGCTCCAGATCACTCTGGAAACACCATATATTTT. Protein: CASSLAPDHSGNTIYF. Together with reference TRBV5-1 and TRBJ1-3, the CDR3 gives the full variable domain: KAGVTQTPRYLIKTRGQQVTLSCSPISGHRSVSWYQQTPGQGLQFLFEYFSETQRNKGNFPGRFSGRQFSNSRSEMNVSTLELGDSALYLCASSLAPDHSGNTIYFGEGSWLTVV.

The V call is TRBV21-1, the J call TRBJ2-5; no DNA check was done on the table's D call, TRBD2. TRBV21-1 is tagged as a pseudogene. This CDR3 spans 15 amino acids. CDR3 bases: TGTGCCAGCACGAATCGCGTGCGGGTCCGGGAGACCCAGTACTTC. Amino acid sequence: CASTNRVRVRETQYF.

The chain joins TRBV5-4 to TRBJ2-7, with D hard to call. Trimming took 1 base from V and 1 from J, leaving 6 bases between them. The CDR3 loop spans 13 amino acids. The V gene's germline CDR1 is SGHNT and CDR2 YYREEE (reference sequence). This chain's CDR3 is CASSLIGSYEQYF. In DNA, the CDR3 is TGTGCCAGCAGCTTGATCGGGTCCTACGAGCAGTACTTC.

This rearrangement joins TRBV12-5 to TRBJ2-1, with TRBD2 identical over 9 bases. This CDR3 region has 15 residues. Germline V gene sequence: CDR1 LGHNT, CDR2 FRNRAP. V shed 6 bases, J shed 4 bases, and the junction held 7 bases outside the gene matches. The CDR3 is CASGTISGRYNEQFF. DNA for the CDR3: TGTGCTAGTGGCACAATTAGCGGGAGATACAATGAGCAGTTCTTC.

V and J are TRBV11-2 and TRBJ1-1; D not resolved. The germline V gene has CDR1 SGHAT and CDR2 FQNNGV. The CDR3 is 12 residues long. V was clipped by 5 bases and J by 10 bases, with 14 bases between them. The CDR3 region has the DNA TGTGCCAGCAGCCATGGGGAGGCTGGAGCTTTCTTT. Protein sequence: CASSHGEAGAFF.

The chain joins TRBV15 to TRBJ2-3, with TRBD2 matching 8 bases. CDR1 is LNHNV, CDR2 YYDKDF, per germline (reference sequence). The CDR3 has 15 amino acids. V lost 0 bases, J lost 3 bases, and 2 bases stayed unmatched. The CDR3, as DNA: TGTGCCACCAGCAGAGATCAGCGGGAGACAGATACGCAGTATTTT. Its translation: CATSRDQRETDTQYF.

The chain couples TRBV28 to TRBJ1-4; possible D gene TRBD1, 6 bases. Germline assignment: CDR1 MDHEN and CDR2 SYDVKM. This CDR3 has 15 amino acids. V lost 5 bases, J lost 8 bases, and 18 bases lay in between. In nucleotides, the CDR3 is TGTGCCAGCAGTACCCGGACAGCCTTCCCCGAAAAACTGTTTTTT. Its translation is CASSTRTAFPEKLFF.

Written as DNA, the CDR3 is TGTGCCAGCAGCATTAGCACGAGGGGAAAACTTAACTATGGCTACACCTTC. It specifies CASSISTRGKLNYGYTF. This chain joins TRBV13 and TRBJ1-2; a weak D match, TRBD1 (5 bases). Germline CDR1 reads PRHDT; CDR2 reads FYEKMQ (reference sequence). Trimming removed 5 bases from V and 1 base from J, with 20 bases in between. This CDR3 comprises 17 residues.

Comments on this clone: Other DNA sequences in this specimen translate into the identical CDR3. V is TRBV5-1 and J is TRBJ1-2; the D gene is possibly TRBD1 (6 bases). This CDR3 comprises 14 residues. V lost 2 bases and J 4 bases, leaving 12 bases between the germline ends. The V gene's germline CDR1 is SGHRS and CDR2 YFSETQ. The DNA of the CDR3 is TGCGCCAGCAGCTTAGAGGGGGAGCCCTATGGCTACACCTTC. Translating gives CASSLEGEPYGYTF.

The rearrangement uses TRBV5-1 and TRBJ2-1, with D possibly being TRBD2 (6 bases). Trimming removed 4 bases at V and 2 bases at J, with 16 bases between. Germline V gene sequence: CDR1 SGHRS, CDR2 YFSETQ. The CDR3 consists of 16 residues. The CDR3 is CASSPAGRATYNEQFF. CDR3 coding DNA: TGCGCCAGCAGCCCCGCGGGGCGGGCCACCTACAATGAGCAGTTCTTC.

J is TRBJ1-4 and V is TRBV5-6, with a tentative D call TRBD1 (5 bases). CDR1 is SGHDT, CDR2 YYEEEE, per germline. Trimming removed 4 bases at V and 2 bases at J, with 12 bases between. There are 15 residues in the CDR3. CDR3 nucleotide sequence: TGTGCCAGCAGCCGTCCAGGGTCTACTAATGAAAAACTGTTTTTT. Protein product: CASSRPGSTNEKLFF. The variable domain in full, completed from reference TRBV5-6 and TRBJ1-4, reads DAGVTQSPTHLIKTRGQQVTLRCSPKSGHDTVSWYQQALGQGPQFIFQYYEEEERQRGNFPDRFSGHQFPNYSSELNVNALLLGDSALYLCASSRPGSTNEKLFFGSGTQLSVL.

The count of this clone is one. The chain is built from TRBV4-1 and TRBJ2-7; D not certain. Germline V CDR1 and CDR2: MGHRA, YSYEKL. This CDR3 has 14 residues. Trimming left V 4 bases short and J 4 bases short, with 14 bases between. Written as DNA, the CDR3 is TGCGCCAGCAGCCCCGGGCAGGACCGTTACGAGCAGTACTTC. Translating it yields CASSPGQDRYEQYF.